This TCR beta chain was documented in a study of T cells in Graves' hyperthyroidism and ophthalmopathy. RNA transcripts gave rise to amplified TCR beta CDR3 regions. Carried out on the TCR CDR3, a first-round RT-PCR used the HTBI primer set. Using its own MiXCR run on the multiplex PCR reads, TCRdb lists one record per CDR3 protein. The sample records around 700,000 distinct CDR3 sequences, about a third being singletons. This CDR3 contains 13 residues. V shed 3 bases and J shed 1 base, with 9 bases lying between them. In germline, CDR1 is DFQATT, CDR2 SNEGSKA (reference sequence). In its sample, this clonotype was seen many times. Any patient presenting with uncontrolled infection, other autoimmune disease, pregnancy or lactation was left out.

The TCR was taken from a middle-aged woman with Graves' hyperthyroidism. The sequenced material came from blood. The chain is built from TRBV20-1 and TRBJ1-1; D is ambiguous. CDR3 sequence reads: CSASDRGNTEAFF. DNA for the CDR3: TGCAGTGCTAGTGACCGCGGGAACACTGAAGCTTTCTTT.